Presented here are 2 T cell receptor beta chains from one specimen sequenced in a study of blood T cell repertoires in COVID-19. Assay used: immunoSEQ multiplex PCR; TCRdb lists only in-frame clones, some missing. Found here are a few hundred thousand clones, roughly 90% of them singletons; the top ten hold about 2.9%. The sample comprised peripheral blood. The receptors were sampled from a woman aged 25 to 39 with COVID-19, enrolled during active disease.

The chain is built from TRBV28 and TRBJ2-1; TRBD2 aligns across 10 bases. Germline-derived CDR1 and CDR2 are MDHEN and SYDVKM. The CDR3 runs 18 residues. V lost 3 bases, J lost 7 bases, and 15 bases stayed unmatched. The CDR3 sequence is CASSLSGASGGWGNEQFF. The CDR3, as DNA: TGTGCCAGCAGTTTGTCTGGGGCTAGCGGGGGCTGGGGGAATGAGCAGTTCTTC.

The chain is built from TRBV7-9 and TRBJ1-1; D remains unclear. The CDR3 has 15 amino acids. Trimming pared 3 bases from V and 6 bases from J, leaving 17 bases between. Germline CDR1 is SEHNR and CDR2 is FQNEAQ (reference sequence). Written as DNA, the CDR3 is TGTGCCAGCAGCTTCGACACCCAACTAGGCGCTGAAGCTTTCTTT. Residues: CASSFDTQLGAEAFF.